This entry describes one T cell receptor (beta chain). Its antigen is not known. This specimen belongs to a study of T-cell reconstitution after alpha-beta-depleted transplantation in children. Study results and limitations: Newly produced T cells mostly provided counts and TCRbeta diversity after one year, as hyperexpanded clones declined.

Unique molecular identifiers featured in how the TCRbeta library was prepared. TCRdb reanalysed the PCR reads using MiXCR and keeps one entry per CDR3 protein. The sample yields about 980,000 distinct CDR3 sequences, less than 30% seen once. Germline-derived CDR1 and CDR2 are SGDLS and YYNGEE. V was trimmed by 0 bases and J by 3 bases, leaving 10 bases between them. This CDR3 is 14 amino acids long. The chain links TRBV9 to TRBJ2-7, with a possible D match to TRBD1 (5 bases). The specimen comprised PBMCs, mostly from graft donor cells, sampled 360 days after TCRalphabeta/CD19-depleted stem cell transplant. This clonotype originated in a boy younger than two who had a stem cell transplant for SCID, so the T cells may come from the graft donor. CDR3 sequence: CASSVAVGHYEQYF. The CDR3 DNA follows: TGTGCCAGCAGCGTAGCAGTGGGGCACTACGAGCAGTACTTC.